This is a list of T cell receptor beta chains from one sample in a study of cytomegalovirus exposure and HLA in healthy donors. Here immunoSEQ multiplex PCR was the method, and the copy in TCRdb shows in-frame clones only, minus some. Here the sample spans approximately 92,000 clones, 65% to 85% being singletons. The specimen was PBMCs. These receptors were obtained from a girl aged 2 to 9 in good health and CMV-seropositive. The CDR3 runs from the conserved cysteine through the conserved F or W. D genes are given only for firm matches. The listing skips clone size in some rows; elsewhere it reads once, few, many or a size class.

NA | TRBJ1-3 | NA | TRBV5-4 | CASSLAGAGNTIYF | TGTGCCAGCAGCTTGGCAGGGGCTGGAAACACCATATATTTT
NA | TRBJ2-1 | NA | TRBV30 | CAWSGYQGYNEQFF | TGTGCCTGGAGTGGCTACCAGGGGTACAATGAGCAGTTCTTC
once | TRBJ1-5 | NA | TRBV29-1 | CSASHTPQHF | TGCAGCGCCTCACATACGCCCCAGCATTTT
NA | TRBJ1-1 | NA | TRBV14 | CASSQDRGSLTYTEAFF | TGTGCCAGCAGCCAAGATCGAGGCTCCCTCACTTACACTGAAGCTTTCTTT
NA | TRBJ1-1 | NA | TRBV7-6 | CASSFPHTTEAFF | TGTGCCAGCAGCTTCCCCCACACAACTGAAGCTTTCTTT
NA | TRBJ1-5 | NA | TRBV6-5 | CASSPVQGNQPQHF | TGTGCCAGCAGTCCAGTACAGGGAAATCAGCCCCAGCATTTT
NA | TRBJ1-5 | NA | TRBV10-1 | CASSESSGQWDFNNNQPQHF | TGCGCCAGCAGTGAGTCGAGTGGACAGTGGGATTTTAATAACAATCAGCCCCAGCATTTT
once | TRBJ2-7 | NA | TRBV19 | CASGLGSYEQYF | TGTGCCAGTGGGTTGGGGAGCTACGAGCAGTACTTC
NA | TRBJ1-3 | NA | TRBV30 | CAWISGTGVRVLRPIYF | TGTGCCTGGATTAGTGGTACGGGGGTTCGCGTCCTTCGTCCCATATATTTT
NA | TRBJ2-3 | TRBD2 | TRBV27 | CASSAGDDTDTQYF | TGTGCCAGCAGTGCGGGGGATGACACAGATACGCAGTATTTT
NA | TRBJ2-7 | TRBD2 | TRBV5-1 | CASSPGTTEDEQYF | TGCGCCAGCAGCCCCGGGACTACCGAGGACGAGCAGTACTTC
NA | TRBJ1-5 | NA | TRBV6-6 | CASTWGRDQPQHF | TGTGCCTCCACCTGGGGGCGTGATCAGCCCCAGCATTTT
once | TRBJ2-1 | TRBD1 | TRBV7-3 | CASSYGQGAYNEQFF | TGTGCCAGCAGCTACGGACAGGGGGCCTACAATGAGCAGTTCTTC
NA | TRBJ1-1 | NA | TRBV30 | CAWTGGRSTEAFF | TGTGCCTGGACGGGGGGGCGATCTACTGAAGCTTTCTTT
NA | TRBJ2-1 | TRBD2 | TRBV30 | CASAAGGTSSYNEQFF | TGTGCCTCCGCGGCGGGAGGAACGAGCTCCTACAATGAGCAGTTCTTC
NA | TRBJ2-2 | TRBD2 | TRBV5-1 | CASSLGTSGRWNTGELFF | TGCGCCAGCAGCTTGGGGACTAGCGGGAGATGGAACACCGGGGAGCTGTTTTTT
NA | TRBJ2-5 | NA | TRBV6-5 | CASSYWGPGETQYF | TGTGCCAGCAGTTATTGGGGCCCCGGAGAGACCCAGTACTTC
few | TRBJ2-1 | TRBD1 | TRBV5-1 | CASSLDGDRVFF | TGCGCCAGCAGCTTGGACGGTGACAGGGTCTTCTTC
NA | TRBJ2-1 | TRBD2 | TRBV6-5 | CASSPVSGSSNEQFF | TGTGCCAGCAGCCCAGTCAGCGGGAGTTCCAATGAGCAGTTCTTC
once | TRBJ2-7 | NA | TRBV9 | CASSVGGLTLYEQYF | TGTGCCAGCAGCGTAGGGGGACTTACCTTGTACGAGCAGTACTTC
NA | TRBJ1-2 | TRBD1 | TRBV6-1 | CASSWTGINGYTF | TGTGCCAGCAGTTGGACAGGGATCAATGGCTACACCTTC
few | TRBJ1-1 | NA | TRBV27 | CASSFGGGTEAFF | TGTGCCAGCAGTTTTGGGGGCGGCACTGAAGCTTTCTTT
NA | TRBJ1-1 | NA | TRBV9 | CASSLYSGGMNTEAFF | TGTGCCAGCAGCCTATATTCGGGGGGAATGAACACTGAAGCTTTCTTT
NA | TRBJ2-7 | NA | TRBV7-8 | CASSDGLSYEQYF | TGTGCCAGCAGCGACGGACTGTCATACGAGCAGTACTTC
NA | TRBJ1-5 | NA | TRBV28 | CASSLVNQPQHF | TGTGCCAGCAGTTTAGTAAATCAGCCCCAGCATTTT
NA | TRBJ2-7 | NA | TRBV7-2 | CASSPLGTSYEQYF | TGTGCCAGCAGCCCCCTCGGGACATCCTACGAGCAGTACTTC
once | TRBJ2-7 | TRBD1 | TRBV15 | CATSISGQPYEQYF | TGTGCCACCAGCATTTCGGGACAGCCCTACGAGCAGTACTTC
NA | TRBJ2-1 | TRBD2 | TRBV19 | CASSFTSAGGEQFF | TGTGCCAGTAGTTTCACTAGCGCCGGGGGTGAGCAGTTCTTC
NA | TRBJ2-1 | NA | TRBV30 | CAWSVQVFYNEQFF | TGTGCCTGGAGTGTACAGGTCTTTTACAATGAGCAGTTCTTC
NA | TRBJ1-1 | NA | TRBV27 | CASSLGEGETEAFF | TGTGCCAGCAGTTTGGGGGAGGGGGAAACTGAAGCTTTCTTT
NA | TRBJ2-1 | NA | TRBV30 | CAWRQRKRYSYNEQFF | TGTGCCTGGAGGCAGCGGAAGCGGTACTCCTACAATGAGCAGTTCTTC
NA | TRBJ2-2 | NA | TRBV7-2 | CASSLVGLHTGELFF | TGTGCCAGCAGCTTAGTAGGACTCCACACCGGGGAGCTGTTTTTT
NA | TRBJ1-3 | NA | TRBV7-2 | CASSLLTASGNTIYF | TGTGCCAGCAGCTTGCTTACAGCCTCTGGAAACACCATATATTTT
NA | TRBJ1-5 | NA | TRBV4-1 | CASSQDIRSGRQPQHF | TGCGCCAGCAGCCAAGATATAAGATCAGGGAGGCAGCCCCAGCATTTT
NA | TRBJ1-1 | TRBD1 | TRBV6-5 | CASSGTANTEAFF | TGTGCCAGCTCCGGGACAGCGAACACTGAAGCTTTCTTT
NA | TRBJ1-2 | TRBD1 | TRBV10-3 | CAIRRTTGINYGYTF | TGTGCCATCAGACGAACGACAGGGATAAACTATGGCTACACCTTC
NA | TRBJ1-1 | NA | TRBV6-5 | CASSPDGGPEAFF | TGTGCCAGCAGCCCCGACGGCGGGCCTGAAGCTTTCTTT
NA | TRBJ2-4 | TRBD1 | TRBV19 | CASGRQGLDPKNIQYF | TGTGCCAGTGGAAGACAGGGCTTGGATCCCAAAAACATTCAGTACTTC
once | TRBJ2-7 | NA | TRBV27 | CASSPGGLEQYF | TGTGCCAGCTCGCCCGGGGGGCTCGAGCAGTACTTC
NA | TRBJ2-1 | TRBD1 | TRBV18 | CARYTGAEQFF | TGTGCCAGATATACAGGGGCTGAGCAGTTCTTC
NA | TRBJ1-2 | NA | TRBV30 | CAWTREDYGYTF | TGTGCCTGGACCAGGGAGGACTATGGCTACACCTTC
NA | TRBJ1-2 | NA | TRBV30 | CAWSRSERVAYTF | TGTGCCTGGTCACGGAGTGAACGGGTGGCCTACACCTTC
NA | TRBJ2-1 | NA | TRBV10-3 | CATQSPGNEQFF | TGTGCCACCCAAAGCCCAGGCAATGAGCAGTTCTTC
once | TRBJ1-2 | TRBD1 | TRBV27 | CASSFTGAQGYTF | TGTGCCAGCAGTTTTACAGGGGCCCAAGGCTACACCTTC
NA | TRBJ1-1 | TRBD1 | TRBV15 | CATSRIQGSTEAFF | TGTGCCACCAGCAGGATACAGGGGAGCACTGAAGCTTTCTTT
NA | TRBJ2-3 | TRBD2 | TRBV7-8 | CASSSGTSSTLTQYF | TGTGCCAGCAGTTCCGGGACTAGTAGTACCCTAACGCAGTATTTT
NA | TRBJ2-1 | NA | TRBV7-2 | CASSLWGGQTGEQFF | TGTGCCAGCAGCTTATGGGGGGGCCAGACAGGTGAGCAGTTCTTC
NA | TRBJ1-5 | NA | TRBV27 | CASSPTSRQLNQPQHF | TGTGCCAGCAGTCCGACCTCAAGACAGCTCAATCAGCCCCAGCATTTT
many | TRBJ2-7 | TRBD1 | TRBV6-1 | CASSEGLGDRGDEQYF | TGTGCCAGCAGTGAAGGGTTAGGGGACAGGGGGGACGAGCAGTACTTC
NA | TRBJ1-4 | NA | TRBV4-1 | CASSPLTVTNEKLFF | TGCGCCAGCAGCCCCTTGACAGTGACTAATGAAAAACTGTTTTTT
NA | TRBJ2-3 | TRBD2 | TRBV9 | CASSAPGLAGSSGTQYF | TGTGCCAGCAGCGCTCCGGGACTAGCGGGATCATCAGGTACGCAGTATTTT
NA | TRBJ2-1 | TRBD2 | TRBV10-2 | CASRLAGNNEQFF | TGCGCCAGTCGACTAGCGGGAAACAATGAGCAGTTCTTC
few | TRBJ2-3 | TRBD2 | TRBV27 | CASRQLAGVTTDTQYF | TGTGCCAGCAGACAACTAGCGGGGGTGACCACAGATACGCAGTATTTT
NA | TRBJ1-1 | TRBD1 | TRBV5-1 | CASSLGAGGAGNTEAFF | TGCGCCAGCAGCTTGGGGGCAGGGGGCGCCGGGAACACTGAAGCTTTCTTT